Following are 30 T cell receptor delta chains from one sample sequenced in a study of gammadelta T cells in human blood. With CATT, TCRdb re-called clones from the RT-PCR reads. Here the sample spans roughly 810 delta-chain clones, around 50% being singletons. Sequencing was done on a sample of Vgamma9Vdelta2 gamma-delta T cells from infant blood. Source of these receptors: a human donor.

On this clone: This DNA's translation differs at residue 6 from TCRdb's protein, which comes from a much larger clone; a read error is likely, and the protein shown is translated from the DNA. J is TRDJ3 and V is TRDV2; 10 bases fit TRDD3. The germline CDR1 and CDR2 sequences are GEAIGNYY and EKD. The ends lost 3 bases at V and 0 bases at J; junction bases unmatched: 7. The CDR3 loop spans 19 amino acids. The CDR3 region has the DNA TGTGCCTGTGACGCCAGGGGGGATACGAGCTCCTGGGACACCCGACAGATGTTTTTC. The encoded protein is CACDARGDTSSWDTRQMFF.

A remark on this clone: One end of the junction varies from germline; a read error may be responsible. This chain links TRDV2 with TRDJ1, with 9 bases fitting TRDD3. The length of the CDR3 is 17 residues. CDR1 and CDR2 (germline): GEAIGNYY, EKD. The CDR3 nucleotides are TGTGCCTGTGACCCCGTGGGGTTACTGGGGGACACCGATAACCTCATCTTT. This encodes CACDPVGLLGDTDNLIF.

For this clone: The protein TCRdb gives is from a much larger clone and does not agree with this DNA's translation at residue 3, likely a read error; the protein shown here comes from the DNA. This rearrangement joins TRDV2 to TRDJ3, with TRDD3 matching 9 bases. The CDR3 loop spans 16 amino acids. The junction had 3 bases not matched to a gene; V was cut back by 7 bases and J by 0 bases. Per germline, CDR1 GEAIGNYY and CDR2 EKD. CDR3 sequence (DNA): TGTGCCTGGGACTGGGGGAGCTCCTGGGACACCCGACAGATGTTTTTC. Residues: CAWDWGSSWDTRQMFF.

This clone appeared a few times. Since a far larger clone is one base different, this is likely a read error. The chain employs TRDV2 and TRDJ3; D unclear. Per the germline V gene, CDR1 is GEAIGNYY and CDR2 is EKD. Trimming removed 5 bases at V and 0 bases at J, with 22 bases between. The CDR3 consists of 20 residues. The CDR3: CACGTGRALPSSWDTRQMFF. The CDR3 DNA sequence: TGTGCCTGTGGCACAGGGAGGGCCCTCCCTAGCTCCTGGGACACCCGACAGATGTTTTTC.

This clone has more than one count but fewer than ten. This sequence is one base from a far larger clone and is likely a read error. V and J are TRDV2 and TRDJ2; D is possibly TRDD3 (6 bases). The CDR3 loop spans 17 amino acids. Germline V gene data show CDR1 as GEAIGNYY and CDR2 as EKD. CDR3: CACDTVGDAALTAQRFF. CDR3 nucleotides: TGTGCCTGTGACACCGTCGGGGATGCTGCTTTGACAGCACAACGCTTCTTT.

Regarding this clone: TCRdb shows a much larger clone's protein in place of this DNA's translation, and the two differ at residue 6, likely through a read error; the protein shown is translated from the DNA. The genes are TRDV2 and TRDJ3, with D hard to call. The CDR3 sequence is 18 residues long. Germline CDR1 is GEAIGNYY and CDR2 is EKD. Trimming stripped 0 bases from V and 0 bases from J, with 11 bases between. This chain's CDR3 is CACDTLQVSSWDTRQMFF. The CDR3 coding sequence is TGTGCCTGTGACACCTTACAAGTCAGCTCCTGGGACACCCGACAGATGTTTTTC.

As for this clone: TCRdb's entry gives the protein of a much larger clone, which mismatches this DNA's translation at residue 10, likely from a read error; the protein reported here is translated from the DNA. The genes are TRDV2 and TRDJ3, with D possibly matching TRDD3 (6 bases). The germline CDR1 and CDR2 sequences are GEAIGNYY and EKD. The CDR3 length is 19 residues. V lost 3 bases and J lost 0, with 17 bases in between. The CDR3, as DNA: TGTGCCTGTGACGGTGCTGGGGCCGTCACCTCCTGGGACACCCGACAGATGTTTTTC. Translating gives CACDGAGAVTSWDTRQMFF.

Note on this clone: The mismatch at residue 10 between this DNA's translation and the TCRdb protein of a much larger clone likely reflects a read error; the protein shown is translated from the DNA. The chain employs TRDV2 and TRDJ3; D not resolved. The CDR3 extends over 17 amino acids. The germline gives CDR1 GEAIGNYY, CDR2 EKD. The CDR3 DNA sequence: TGTGCCTGTGACAAATGGGAGGTCTCCCGGGACACCCGACAGATGTTTTTC. It is translated as CACDKWEVSRDTRQMFF.

This clone has only a few counts. The V gene is TRDV2, the J gene TRDJ1, with 7 positions matching TRDD3. V lost 0 bases, J lost 2 bases, and 2 bases stayed unmatched. Germline lookup yields CDR1 GEAIGNYY and CDR2 EKD. This CDR3 comprises 14 residues. In nucleotides, the CDR3 is TGTGCCTGTGACACCTGGGGGACTACCGATAAACTCATCTTT. The encoded protein is CACDTWGTTDKLIF.

Notes on this clone: TCRdb assigns this DNA the protein of a much larger clone, which departs from its translation at residue 12; this likely reflects a read error, and the protein shown comes from translating the DNA. V is TRDV2 and J is TRDJ3, with 13 positions matching TRDD3. The V and J ends lost 0 bases and 0 bases, in that order; junction bases with no gene match: 7. CDR3 length: 21 residues. The germline V gene has CDR1 GEAIGNYY and CDR2 EKD. CDR3 sequence: CACDTVLGDTQHSWDTRQMFF. As DNA, the CDR3 is TGTGCCTGTGACACCGTACTGGGGGATACGCAGCACTCCTGGGACACCCGACAGATGTTTTTC.

Points on this clone: The mismatch at residue 9 between this DNA's translation and the TCRdb protein of a much larger clone likely reflects a read error; the protein shown is translated from the DNA. The chain is built from TRDV2 and TRDJ2; 10 bases map to TRDD3. V dropped 2 bases and J dropped 6; count of bases not matched to a gene: 2. The CDR3 contains 14 residues. CDR1 and CDR2 (germline): GEAIGNYY, EKD. In nucleotides, the CDR3 is TGTGCCTGTGACATACTGGGGGATGCAGCACAACTCTTCTTT. Protein product: CACDILGDAAQLFF.

Note on this clone: A single base is all that separates this from a far larger clone, so a read error is likely. The J gene is TRDJ3, the V gene TRDV2; TRDD3 matches at 7 bases. CDR3 length: 20 amino acids. In germline, CDR1 is GEAIGNYY, CDR2 EKD. CDR3 DNA: TGTGCCCGTGACACTGTGACTACTGGGGACCACTCCTGGGACACCCGACAGATGTTTTTC. Its translation: CARDTVTTGDHSWDTRQMFF.

This clone has just one count. The V and J genes are TRDV2 and TRDJ1, with D possibly being TRDD2 (6 bases). V dropped 0 bases and J dropped 0 bases, with 22 bases sitting between them. Germline CDR1 is GEAIGNYY and CDR2 is EKD. CDR3 length equals 19 residues. CDR3 sequence (DNA): TGTGCCTGTGACACCACTGGCGCTTCCTGGGACACCCACACCGATAAACTCATCTTT. Its translation: CACDTTGASWDTHTDKLIF.

Turning to this clone: A read error likely explains this, since a far larger clone differs by one base. This rearrangement joins TRDV2 to TRDJ3, with 12 nucleotides matching TRDD3. V lost 2 bases, J lost 0 bases, and 7 bases stayed unmatched. This CDR3 comprises 20 residues. Germline values: CDR1 GEAIGNYY, CDR2 EKD. Written as DNA, the CDR3 is TGTGCCTGTGACAGTGTACTGGGGGATACTAGCTCCTGGGACACCCGACAGATGTTTTTC. Amino acid sequence: CACDSVLGDTSSWDTRQMFF.

About this clone itself: The mismatch at residue 14 between this DNA's translation and the TCRdb protein of a much larger clone likely reflects a read error; the protein shown is translated from the DNA. V gene TRDV2 combines with J gene TRDJ3; 13 bases line up with TRDD3. Germline CDR1 GEAIGNYY, CDR2 EKD. The CDR3 runs to 19 residues. Written as DNA, the CDR3 is TGTGCCTGTGACACCGTACTGGGGGATACGAGCTGGGACATCCGACAGATGTTTTTC. Its protein is CACDTVLGDTSWDIRQMFF.

This clone was observed a handful of times. One base separates it from a far larger clone, so it is likely a read error. Within the sample, other DNA sequences also encode this same CDR3. The rearrangement links TRDV2 to TRDJ3; possibly TRDD2 or TRDD3 for D (5 bases each). The ends were cut back, 0 bases at V and 1 base at J, with 21 bases in the middle. Germline V gene lookup returns CDR1 GEAIGNYY and CDR2 EKD. The CDR3 is 21 residues long. The CDR3 here is CACDTLGPGASSSWDTRQMFF. The CDR3 coding sequence is TGTGCCTGTGACACCCTCGGCCCGGGGGCTTCCAGTTCCTGGGACACCCGACAGATGTTTTTC.

This clone has only one observation. The protein held in TCRdb is that of a much larger clone and does not match this DNA's translation at residue 10, likely because of a read error; the protein shown is translated from the DNA. This rearrangement joins TRDV2 to TRDJ2; TRDD3 matches 11 bases. CDR3 size: 17 residues. Per the germline V gene, CDR1 is GEAIGNYY and CDR2 is EKD. Trimming at V came to 3 bases and at J to 1 base, leaving 6 bases not matched to a gene. CDR3 protein: CACDFLLGDNLTAQLFF. The CDR3, as DNA: TGTGCCTGTGACTTCTTACTGGGGGATAATTTGACAGCACAACTCTTCTTT.

In regard to this clone: For this DNA, TCRdb reports the protein of a much larger clone, which diverges at residue 14, most likely from a read error; the protein presented here is translated directly from the DNA. The chain links TRDV2 to TRDJ2, with D perhaps TRDD3 (6 bases). In germline, CDR1 is GEAIGNYY, CDR2 EKD. The CDR3 consists of 17 residues. As DNA, the CDR3 is TGTGCCTGTGACACCGTCGGGGATGCTGCTTTGACAGCAAAACTCTTCTTT. The encoded protein is CACDTVGDAALTAKLFF.

To note about this clone: A far larger clone is a single base away, which makes a read error likely. The sample carries other DNA sequences with the same CDR3. V usage is TRDV2 and J usage is TRDJ3; a possible D gene is TRDD3 (6 bases). The CDR3 is 19 residues long. Looked up from germline, CDR1 is GEAIGNYY and CDR2 is EKD. For the CDR3, the DNA is TGTGCCTGTGACGGTGCTGGGGCCGTCAGCTCCTGGGACACCAGACAGATGTTTTTC. Translated, it gives CACDGAGAVSSWDTRQMFF.

As to this clone: The protein TCRdb lists belongs to a much larger clone and differs from this DNA's translation at residue 10, which points to a read error; the protein shown is made from the DNA. V usage is TRDV2 and J usage is TRDJ2; 8 positions agree with TRDD3. This CDR3 is built from 15 residues. The germline V gene encodes CDR1 GEAIGNYY and CDR2 EKD. CDR3 nucleotide sequence: TGTGCCTGTGACACCGTGGGGGATTTGGCAGCACAACTCTTCTTT. This gives the protein CACDTVGDLAAQLFF.

This clone has more than one count but fewer than ten. A far larger clone is a single base away, which makes a read error likely. The chain is built from TRDV2 and TRDJ3, with TRDD3 matching 10 bases. Germline values: CDR1 GEAIGNYY, CDR2 EKD. This CDR3 region has 18 residues. This chain's CDR3 is CACDTGGYYSWNTRQMFF. In DNA, the CDR3 is TGTGCCTGTGACACTGGGGGATACTACTCCTGGAACACCCGACAGATGTTTTTC.

The chain links TRDV2 to TRDJ3; 11 bases are shared with TRDD3. The CDR3 consists of 19 residues. Germline lookup yields CDR1 GEAIGNYY and CDR2 EKD. V gave up 3 bases and J gave up 0 bases; unmatched junction bases: 6. The CDR3 reads CACDGAGGYPSWDTRQMFF. The CDR3 region has the DNA TGTGCCTGTGACGGTGCTGGGGGATACCCCTCCTGGGACACCCGACAGATGTTTTTC.

A note on this clone: A far larger clone is only one base removed, so a read error is likely. The rearrangement links TRDV2 to TRDJ3; maybe TRDD3 (5 bases). Germline V gene lookup returns CDR1 GEAIGNYY and CDR2 EKD. The CDR3 has 17 residues. The CDR3 region has the DNA TGTGCCTGTGACAAATGGGAGGTCTCCTGGGACACCCGACAGATATTTTTC. It yields the protein CACDKWEVSWDTRQIFF.

To note about this clone: A far more abundant clone sits one base away, making this likely a read error. The same CDR3 is also encoded by other DNA sequences in this sample. The chain links TRDV2 to TRDJ3; 8 bases are shared with TRDD3. The CDR3 has 19 residues. The junction had 6 bases not matched to a gene; V was cut back by 0 bases and J by 0 bases. The V gene's germline CDR1 is GEAIGNYY and CDR2 EKD. The CDR3 sequence: CACDTVLGALSWDTRQMFF. CDR3 DNA sequence: TGTGCCTGTGACACCGTACTGGGGGCACTCTCCTGGGACACCCGACAGATGTTTTTC.

The assigned J gene is TRDJ3, but the V gene is uncalled; the listed D gene, TRDD3, was not tested against the DNA. The CDR3 contains 34 residues. The CDR3 sequence is CSGINAEYMGDVFHCAFEGGDGCRRSWDTRQMFF. For the CDR3, the DNA is TGCAGTGGTATCAACGCAGAGTACATGGGGGATGTGTTTCATTGTGCCTTCGAGGGTGGGGATGGGTGTAGGCGCTCCTGGGACACCCGACAGATGTTTTTC.

This clone was counted between two and nine times. With a far larger clone one base away, a read error is the likely cause. This rearrangement joins TRDV2 to TRDJ1, with 11 bases fitting TRDD3. Germline V gives CDR1 GEAIGNYY, CDR2 EKD. V lost 0 bases, J lost 0 bases, and 5 bases stayed unmatched. This CDR3 is 17 amino acids long. The CDR3 DNA is TGTGCCTGTGACACCGTACTGGGGGATATCCACACCGATAAACTCATCTTT. It codes for CACDTVLGDIHTDKLIF.

With respect to this clone: With only one base between it and a far larger clone, this is likely a read error. The chain is built from TRDV2 and TRDJ3, with 7 bases identical to TRDD3. The V gene end was trimmed by 3 bases and the J gene end by 0 bases; junction bases not matched to a gene: 13. The CDR3 extends over 20 amino acids. Germline assignment: CDR1 GEAIGNYY and CDR2 EKD. The CDR3, as DNA: TGTGCCTGTGACTCCTTTGCTGGGGGCCCCAGCTCCTGGGACACCCGACAGATGTTTTTC. Translation: CACDSFAGGPSSWDTRQMFF.

Of note for this clone: The mismatch at residue 3 between this DNA's translation and the TCRdb protein of a much larger clone likely reflects a read error; the protein shown is translated from the DNA. V usage is TRDV2 and J usage is TRDJ3; the D gene is possibly TRDD3 (5 bases). Germline values: CDR1 GEAIGNYY, CDR2 EKD. The length of the CDR3 is 18 residues. The CDR3 here is CARDTAGPLSWDTRQMFF. The CDR3 bases are TGTGCCCGTGACACCGCTGGGCCGCTCTCCTGGGACACCCGACAGATGTTTTTC.

In regard to this clone: A far larger clone is off by one base, so a read error is likely. The chain couples TRDV2 to TRDJ3, with 11 bases aligning to TRDD3. The CDR3 extends over 20 amino acids. CDR1 is GEAIGNYY, CDR2 EKD, per germline. For the CDR3, the DNA is TGTGCCTGTGACACCGGCTGGGGGATACCGAGCTCCTGGGACATCCGACAGATGTTTTTC. Translation: CACDTGWGIPSSWDIRQMFF.

Regarding this clone: The protein TCRdb lists belongs to a much larger clone and differs from this DNA's translation at residue 9, which points to a read error; the protein shown is made from the DNA. The V gene is TRDV2, the J gene TRDJ3, with 7 nucleotides matching TRDD3. V lost 0 bases to trimming and J lost 0 bases; unmatched junction nucleotides: 7. Germline lookup yields CDR1 GEAIGNYY and CDR2 EKD. This CDR3 is built from 19 residues. The CDR3 region has the DNA TGTGCCTGTGACACCACAGGGGATATGAGCTCCTGGGACACCCGACAGATGTTTTTC. This sequence encodes CACDTTGDMSSWDTRQMFF.